The source of this T cell receptor (beta chain) is a study of technical replicates of blood from a handful of donors. Germline assignment: CDR1 SGHRS and CDR2 YFSETQ. Trimming stripped 1 base from V and 6 bases from J, with 14 bases between. The CDR3 loop spans 14 amino acids. Libraries were prepared by immunoSEQ multiplex PCR; TCRdb keeps only in-frame clonotypes and omits some of them. Counted here are around 80,000 clones, almost 99% occurring once; the ten biggest clones make up approximately 0.2%. The sample was T cells isolated from PBMCs. This rearrangement joins TRBV5-1 to TRBJ2-7; D ambiguous. The sequence was obtained from a human donor in good health. Here the CDR3 reads CASSLSQVIGEQYF. The CDR3 coding sequence is TGCGCCAGCAGCTTGAGTCAGGTTATCGGCGAGCAGTACTTC.